This T cell receptor beta chain was captured in a study of T cell responses to AZD1222 COVID-19 vaccine. Study-level points and caveats: Among AZD1222 vaccinees, only six were seropositive at baseline. Spike regions recognized by vaccine-associated CD4 TCRs spanned the protein, led by 160-218 and 743-854.

Points on this clone: What it recognizes is unknown.

Generated by immunoSEQ multiplex PCR, the TCRdb table keeps only in-frame clones and is missing some. Here the sample spans 110,000 or so clones, roughly 90% being singletons. V shed 3 bases and J 1 base; nucleotides not matched to a gene: 4. Germline loops: CDR1 SNHLY, CDR2 FYNNEI. The CDR3 has 15 residues. This chain joins TRBV2 and TRBJ2-5, with TRBD1 identical over 8 bases. The TCR comes from an adult in good health. Sample: peripheral blood, taken on day 0 of AZD1222 vaccination. Written as DNA, the CDR3 is TGTGCCAGCAGTGACAGCAGGGGGCTCCAAGAGACCCAGTACTTC. This gives the protein CASSDSRGLQETQYF.